This TCR beta chain was captured by sequencing in a study of blood T cell repertoires in COVID-19 (TCRdb year 2020). Concerning the study at large: Collaborator samples came from the United States, Italy and Spain and covered acute and convalescent phases of COVID-19. The samples were drawn from two sources: the first 160 participants of the ongoing ImmuneRACE study, and fewer than 1,500 subjects contributed by 6 global collaborators. Sample metadata almost always included a de-identified subject ID, COVID-19 status, age in years and sex. The material from the prospective study consisted of cDNA or gDNA derived from T cells, B-cell-depleted T cells, or PBMCs. Subjects who had been exposed to COVID-19, were actively infected with it, or had recovered from it provided the deeply sampled blood TCRbeta repertoires that made up the dataset. The repertoires were made available in a free public database intended to serve as a resource for research on the immune response to SARS-CoV-2. HLA class I and class II types, where available, came from metadata supplied by the sample provider rather than from assay-based typing. The research as a whole found: The quantity of clinical and demographic metadata differed by source and by participant and was supplied without curation.

V gives up 3 bases and J gives up 3 bases, and the segment between their germline ends measures 15 bases. From a lookup of the germline V gene, CDR1 and CDR2 are SGHNT and YENEEA. The CDR3 holds 15 amino acids from the cysteine to the phenylalanine. The DNA shown is the 45-base CDR3, in frame from base 1. The collaborating institutions used their own protocols to collect whole blood in K2EDTA tubes. For TCRbeta analysis, collaborators shipped samples in one of three forms: frozen whole blood, isolated PBMCs, or DNA extracted from either of those sample types. The immunoSEQ Assay, a bias-controlled multiplex PCR, was used to amplify TCRbeta CDR3 regions from genomic DNA. The paper's processing steps were these. Within the assay, amplification of reference gene primers was used to estimate how many nucleated cells each sample contained. To quantify the absolute abundance of each unique TCRbeta CDR3 rearrangement, sequence reads were collapsed and filtered. For each sample, productive Simpson clonality was calculated as the square root of Simpson's diversity index across productive rearrangements. TCRdb obtained this table from immuneACCESS and retained in-frame rearrangements with V and J assigned. These tables miss some clones; where compared with another copy, unresolved V genes account for less than half of the shortfall, and the remainder is unexplained. From that table come the V and J calls and clone size; the DNA was used to work out D and trimming. In this sample the table shows some 97,000 clones, about nine tenths of which occur a single time. Approximately 5.1% of the sample lies in the top ten.

Worth noting for this clone: Its antigen remains undetermined. Base qualities are not recorded, but no much larger clone differs from it by a single base.

This clonotype was obtained from a man aged 50 or older with acute or convalescent COVID-19. Sequencing was done on a sample of peripheral blood. Recombination connected TRBV11-3 to TRBJ2-7, with no reliable assignment of the D segment. The DNA sequence is as follows: TGTGCCAGCAGCTTTTGGGCAGGCGCCAACTACGAGCAGTACTTC. Translated, this is CASSFWAGANYEQYF.